The 31 T cell receptor beta chains given below trace back to one sample, sequenced in a study of blood T cell repertoires in COVID-19. TCRdb's table, derived via immunoSEQ multiplex PCR, lists solely in-frame clones and lacks some. The table lists over 300,000 clones, around nine tenths of them singletons, with around 5.9% in the top ten. The sample taken for sequencing was PBMCs or T cells enriched from blood (not recorded which). The receptor source for this set is a woman aged 30 to 39 who had recovered from COVID-19.

This clone was recorded a few times. The rearrangement links TRBV19 to TRBJ1-6; D is uncertain. Trimming removed 1 base from V and 12 bases from J, with 4 bases in between. The CDR3 extends over 11 amino acids. Germline CDR1 is LNHDA and CDR2 is SQIVND (reference sequence). This CDR3 is CASSIGGPLHF. CDR3 in DNA: TGTGCCAGTAGTATAGGCGGACCCCTCCACTTT.

The rearrangement links TRBV30 to TRBJ1-6; tentative D call: TRBD1 (5 bases). Trimming removed 7 bases at V and 4 bases at J, with 14 bases between. The CDR3 length is 14 residues. The germline gives CDR1 GTSNPN, CDR2 SVGIG (reference sequence). The CDR3 sequence is CALRGTAYNSPLHF. In nucleotides, the CDR3 is TGTGCCTTGCGCGGGACGGCTTATAATTCACCCCTCCACTTT.

The chain carries TRBV19 and TRBJ2-7; D not resolved. Trimming took 7 bases from V and 9 from J, leaving 19 bases between them. The CDR3 extends over 13 amino acids. CDR1 and CDR2 (germline): LNHDA, SQIVND (reference sequence). The CDR3 DNA reads TGTGCCAGTACCCCCGGAGCTGGGTCGGGGCAGTACTTC. Encoded protein: CASTPGAGSGQYF.

The genes are TRBV7-2 and TRBJ2-2; 12 bases are shared with TRBD2. V shed 5 bases and J 4 bases; nucleotides not matched to a gene: 2. The CDR3 has 15 residues. From germline, CDR1 is SGHTA and CDR2 FQGNSA. CDR3 nucleotides: TGTGCCAGCAGCGGACTAGCGGGGCCCACCGGGGAGCTGTTTTTT. This codes for CASSGLAGPTGELFF.

V usage is TRBV5-4 and J usage is TRBJ1-1; D not certain. The V gene's germline CDR1 is SGHNT and CDR2 YYREEE (reference sequence). The germline V and J ends were trimmed by 0 bases and 5 bases, with 11 bases remaining between them. This CDR3 has 14 residues. CDR3: CASSLAGRRTEAFF. The CDR3 DNA is TGTGCCAGCAGCTTGGCGGGGAGGAGGACTGAAGCTTTCTTT.

V usage is TRBV5-4 and J usage is TRBJ2-6; D gene ambiguous. CDR3 length equals 15 residues. Germline CDR1 is SGHNT and CDR2 is YYREEE (reference sequence). Trimming took 4 bases from V and 2 from J, leaving 10 bases between them. The CDR3 here is CASSLATPGANVLTF. CDR3 DNA sequence: TGTGCCAGCAGCCTCGCTACCCCTGGGGCCAACGTCCTGACTTTC.

The chain uses TRBV3-1 (or the pseudogene TRBV3-2) and TRBJ1-2, with 10 bases identical to TRBD1. This CDR3 contains 16 residues. V was pared by 4 bases and J by 2 bases, with 7 bases of the junction left unmatched. Germline CDR1 LGHDT, CDR2 YNNKEL (reference sequence). In nucleotides, the CDR3 is TGTGCCAGCAGCCCACTCCCGGGACAGGGGAACTATGGCTACACCTTC. This codes for CASSPLPGQGNYGYTF.

The chain couples TRBV27 to TRBJ2-3; 8 bases agree with TRBD1. The length of the CDR3 is 15 residues. V shed 4 bases and J 1 base; nucleotides not matched to a gene: 4. The germline CDR1 and CDR2 sequences are MNHEY and SMNVEV (reference sequence). For the CDR3, the DNA is TGTGCCAGCAGTTGGGACAGGAGTGGCACAGATACGCAGTATTTT. Amino acid sequence: CASSWDRSGTDTQYF.

The CDR3 region is CASSQDGGGRFTDTQYF. The CDR3 nucleotides are TGCGCCAGCAGCCAAGATGGGGGGGGGCGATTCACAGATACGCAGTATTTT. This chain uses TRBV4-3 with TRBJ2-3; possibly TRBD2 for D (7 bases). V shed 0 bases and J shed 2 bases, with 15 bases lying between them. This CDR3 is built from 17 residues. Germline V lookup: CDR1 LGHNA, CDR2 YSLEER.

The genes are TRBV14 and TRBJ1-6; 7 nucleotides align to TRBD1. The germline V gene has CDR1 SGHDN and CDR2 FVKESK. The CDR3 has 15 residues. Germline trimming cut 0 bases from V and 8 bases from J; bases unmatched to any gene: 4. The CDR3 DNA is TGTGCCAGCAGCCAAGAAAACAGGGGATATTCACCCCTCCACTTT. It is translated as CASSQENRGYSPLHF.

This clone was found a few times. The chain uses TRBV6-4 and TRBJ2-6; D might be TRBD2 (6 bases). Germline loops: CDR1 MRHNA, CDR2 SNTAGT. The CDR3 loop spans 18 amino acids. V was pared by 0 bases and J by 0 bases, with 12 bases between. As DNA, the CDR3 is TGTGCCAGCAGTGACTCGGGGGGTAGAGTCTCTGGGGCCAACGTCCTGACTTTC. Its translation is CASSDSGGRVSGANVLTF.

The V and J genes are TRBV9 and TRBJ1-2, with a possible D match to TRBD1 (5 bases). CDR1 is SGDLS, CDR2 YYNGEE, per germline. V was shortened by 0 bases and J by 1 base, with 10 bases between the two germline ends. CDR3 length equals 15 residues. The CDR3 DNA is TGTGCCAGCAGCGTAGGTAGGGGCGTTAACTATGGCTACACCTTC. Translated, it gives CASSVGRGVNYGYTF. The variable domain in full, with the rest retrieved from reference TRBV9 and TRBJ1-2, is DSGVTQTPKHLITATGQRVTLRCSPRSGDLSVYWYQQSLDQGLQFLIQYYNGEERAKGNILERFSAQQFPDLHSELNLSSLELGDSALYFCASSVGRGVNYGYTFGSGTRLTVV.

In this sample, this clone turned up a few times. The chain recombines TRBV9 with TRBJ1-5, with TRBD1 matching over 8 bases. Germline trimming cut 5 bases from V and 1 base from J; bases unmatched to any gene: 5. Germline V gene sequence: CDR1 SGDLS, CDR2 YYNGEE. The CDR3 loop spans 15 amino acids. The CDR3 DNA reads as TGTGCCAGCAGTCAGGGGGCTTTAAGCAATCAGCCCCAGCATTTT. Its protein product is CASSQGALSNQPQHF.

The chain is built from TRBV27 and TRBJ2-7, with D maybe TRBD1 (5 bases). Trimming took 6 bases from V and 4 from J, leaving 13 bases between them. The CDR3 runs 13 residues. The germline CDR1 and CDR2 sequences are MNHEY and SMNVEV (reference sequence). CDR3 coding DNA: TGTGCCAGCAGAGGAATAGGGGCTTACGAGCAGTACTTC. Encoded protein: CASRGIGAYEQYF.

V gene TRBV4-3 combines with J gene TRBJ1-6; no firm D call. Germline V lookup: CDR1 LGHNA, CDR2 YSLEER. V was shortened by 0 bases and J by 11 bases, with 11 bases between the two germline ends. CDR3 length: 14 residues. CDR3 bases: TGCGCCAGCAGCCAAGATAGAGTTATCCCACCCCTCCACTTT. The encoded protein is CASSQDRVIPPLHF.

CDR3 DNA: TGTGCCAGCAGTGAAAGGCGGGGGGGTGGTAATGAGCAGTTCTTC. Residues: CASSERRGGGNEQFF. The genes are TRBV2 and TRBJ2-1; 9 nucleotides agree with TRBD2. V dropped 2 bases and J dropped 7; count of bases not matched to a gene: 6. The germline V gene encodes CDR1 SNHLY and CDR2 FYNNEI. The CDR3 spans 15 residues.

This clone appeared once. V gene TRBV4-2 combines with J gene TRBJ1-4; D may be TRBD1 (6 bases). The CDR3 loop spans 16 amino acids. V shed 4 bases and J shed 3 bases, with 15 bases lying between them. CDR1 and CDR2 (germline): LGHNA, YNFKEQ. CDR3: CASSRLHRASNEKLFF. The CDR3 bases are TGTGCCAGCAGCCGCCTACACAGGGCTTCTAATGAAAAACTGTTTTTT.

The V gene is TRBV19, the J gene TRBJ2-1; 10 bases agree with TRBD1. This CDR3 spans 15 amino acids. With V trimmed by 3 bases and J by 9 bases, 8 bases remained unmatched. The germline V gene encodes CDR1 LNHDA and CDR2 SQIVND (reference sequence). The CDR3 loop reads CASSIRGQGSVEQFF. CDR3 DNA: TGTGCCAGTAGTATTCGGGGACAGGGGTCGGTTGAGCAGTTCTTC.

The chain combines TRBV9 with TRBJ1-3, with 7 bases lining up with TRBD1. The CDR3 length is 15 residues. Trimming removed 3 bases from V and 2 bases from J; junction bases left unmatched: 5. Germline V CDR1 and CDR2: SGDLS, YYNGEE. CDR3: CASSGGTATGNTIYF. Written as DNA, the CDR3 is TGTGCCAGCAGCGGCGGGACAGCGACTGGAAACACCATATATTTT.

This clone was found a few times. J is TRBJ1-2 and V is TRBV28; D is possibly TRBD1 (5 bases). Per the germline V gene, CDR1 is MDHEN and CDR2 is SYDVKM. The V gene lost 7 bases and the J gene lost 7 bases, with 13 bases spanning the gap. This CDR3 has 12 residues. CDR3 nucleotides: TGTGCCAGCATGGGGCAGTCGTTTGGCTACACCTTC. It specifies CASMGQSFGYTF.

The chain is built from TRBV5-4 and TRBJ1-2; D remains ambiguous. The germline V gene has CDR1 SGHNT and CDR2 YYREEE (reference sequence). There are 14 residues in the CDR3. V shed 6 bases and J shed 2 bases, with 14 bases lying between them. CDR3 sequence reads: CASTGAGANYGYTF. CDR3 coding DNA: TGTGCCAGCACCGGTGCGGGAGCAAACTATGGCTACACCTTC.

The chain combines TRBV7-9 with TRBJ1-3, with TRBD1 as a possible D gene (5 bases). Germline V gene sequence: CDR1 SEHNR, CDR2 FQNEAQ (reference sequence). Trimming pared 5 bases from V and 2 bases from J, leaving 13 bases between. There are 15 residues in the CDR3. The CDR3 bases are TGTGCCAGCAGCCCACCCCGGGGGACTGGAAACACCATATATTTT. Amino acids: CASSPPRGTGNTIYF.

CDR3 sequence: CASRRQAGNTIYF. CDR3 coding DNA: TGTGCCAGTAGGAGACAGGCGGGAAACACCATATATTTT. The chain recombines TRBV19 with TRBJ1-3; D may be TRBD1 (6 bases). The V gene lost 6 bases and the J gene lost 4 bases, with 10 bases spanning the gap. The CDR3 covers 13 residues. Germline V CDR1 and CDR2: LNHDA, SQIVND (reference sequence).

The rearrangement uses TRBV5-6 and TRBJ2-3; D gene ambiguous. Germline CDR1 reads SGHDT; CDR2 reads YYEEEE. This CDR3 comprises 15 residues. V dropped 1 base and J dropped 4 bases, with 13 bases sitting between them. The CDR3 region is CASSLIRQVSDTQYF. The CDR3 nucleotides read TGTGCCAGCAGCTTGATTAGGCAGGTATCAGATACGCAGTATTTT.

The chain recombines TRBV9 with TRBJ1-2; 10 bases line up with TRBD1. CDR1 is SGDLS, CDR2 YYNGEE, per germline. V was clipped by 4 bases and J by 7 bases; unmatched bases: 7. The CDR3 is 14 residues long. This CDR3 reads CASSPRQGASGYTF. CDR3 DNA sequence: TGTGCCAGCAGCCCAAGACAGGGGGCAAGTGGCTACACCTTC.

The table lists this clone with a few counts. V usage is TRBV2 and J usage is TRBJ1-1; D gene unclear. The CDR3 is made up of 14 amino acids. The germline V gene encodes CDR1 SNHLY and CDR2 FYNNEI. With 3 bases removed from V and 0 bases from J, the gap between germline ends came to 8 bases. Here the CDR3 reads CASSDEALNTEAFF. The CDR3 nucleotides are TGTGCCAGCAGTGACGAGGCCCTGAACACTGAAGCTTTCTTT.

CDR3 coding DNA: TGTGCCAGCAGCGCTCTACTACACAGGGGGCCCTACAATGAGCAGTTCTTC. Translated, it gives CASSALLHRGPYNEQFF. The chain joins TRBV4-2 to TRBJ2-1, with 9 bases aligning to TRBD1. This CDR3 is 17 amino acids long. Losses at the gene ends were 5 bases for V and 2 bases for J; bases not matched to a gene: 10. The germline V gene has CDR1 LGHNA and CDR2 YNFKEQ.

The CDR3 region is CASSARDRGEKLFF. In DNA form, the CDR3 reads TGCGCCAGCAGCGCCCGGGACAGGGGTGAAAAACTGTTTTTT. V gene TRBV5-1 combines with J gene TRBJ1-4; 10 nucleotides line up with TRBD1. The germline gives CDR1 SGHRS, CDR2 YFSETQ. This CDR3 region has 14 residues. The V and J ends lost 4 bases and 7 bases, in that order; junction bases with no gene match: 4.

The chain couples TRBV29-1 to TRBJ2-7; 7 bases align to TRBD1. The length of the CDR3 is 14 residues. CDR1 and CDR2 from the germline V gene are SQVTM and ANQGSEA. Trimming removed 5 bases from V and 1 base from J; junction bases left unmatched: 8. The CDR3 sequence: CSVSYGTASYEQYF. CDR3 in DNA: TGCAGCGTTTCCTACGGGACAGCATCCTACGAGCAGTACTTC.

This chain joins TRBV7-6 and TRBJ1-4; D remains unclear. The V and J ends lost 5 bases and 6 bases respectively, with 16 bases between them. The CDR3 length is 15 residues. CDR1 SGHVS and CDR2 FNYEAQ come from the germline V gene. The CDR3 coding sequence is TGTGCCAGCAGCCTGTTCGGGGATCGGGATGAAAAACTGTTTTTT. Translated, it gives CASSLFGDRDEKLFF.

The chain links TRBV15 to TRBJ2-5, with 8 bases that match TRBD2. Trimming at V came to 5 bases and at J to 7 bases, leaving 6 bases not matched to a gene. CDR1 and CDR2 (germline): LNHNV, YYDKDF (reference sequence). The CDR3 sequence is 13 residues long. Here the CDR3 reads CATSPSGGGTQYF. The CDR3 bases are TGTGCCACCAGCCCCTCGGGAGGGGGGACCCAGTACTTC.